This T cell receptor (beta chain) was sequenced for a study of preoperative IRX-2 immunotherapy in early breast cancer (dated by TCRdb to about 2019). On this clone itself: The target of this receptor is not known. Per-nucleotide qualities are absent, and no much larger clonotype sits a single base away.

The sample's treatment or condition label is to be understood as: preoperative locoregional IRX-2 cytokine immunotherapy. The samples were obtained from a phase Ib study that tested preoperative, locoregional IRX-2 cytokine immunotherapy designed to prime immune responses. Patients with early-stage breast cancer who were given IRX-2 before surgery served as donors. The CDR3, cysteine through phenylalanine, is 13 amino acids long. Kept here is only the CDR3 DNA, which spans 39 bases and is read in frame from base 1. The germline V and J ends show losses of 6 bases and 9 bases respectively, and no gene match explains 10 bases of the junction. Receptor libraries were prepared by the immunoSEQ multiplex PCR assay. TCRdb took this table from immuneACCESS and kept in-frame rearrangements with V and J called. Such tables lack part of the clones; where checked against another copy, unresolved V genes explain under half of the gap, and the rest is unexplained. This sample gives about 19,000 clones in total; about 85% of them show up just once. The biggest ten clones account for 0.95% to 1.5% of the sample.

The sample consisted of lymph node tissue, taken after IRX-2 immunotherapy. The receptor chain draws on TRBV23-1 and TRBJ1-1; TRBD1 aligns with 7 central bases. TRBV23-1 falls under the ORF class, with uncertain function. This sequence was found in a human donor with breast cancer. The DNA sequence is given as TGCGCCAGCAGCTTAGCGTCACAGGGGCAAGCTTTCTTT. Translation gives CASSLASQGQAFF.